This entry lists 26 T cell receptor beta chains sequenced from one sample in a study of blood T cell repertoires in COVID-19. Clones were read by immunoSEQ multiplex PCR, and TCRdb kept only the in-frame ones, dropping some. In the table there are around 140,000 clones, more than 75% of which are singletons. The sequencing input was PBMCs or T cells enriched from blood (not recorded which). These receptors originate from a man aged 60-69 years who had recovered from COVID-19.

CDR3 loop: CAISGPEGGAFYGYTF. The CDR3, as DNA: TGTGCCATCAGTGGGCCAGAAGGGGGCGCGTTCTATGGCTACACCTTC. The chain uses TRBV10-3 and TRBJ1-2; TRBD1 matches at 7 bases. This CDR3 region has 16 residues. The V and J ends lost 4 bases and 4 bases, in that order; junction bases with no gene match: 12. The V gene's germline CDR1 is ENHRY and CDR2 SYGVKD.

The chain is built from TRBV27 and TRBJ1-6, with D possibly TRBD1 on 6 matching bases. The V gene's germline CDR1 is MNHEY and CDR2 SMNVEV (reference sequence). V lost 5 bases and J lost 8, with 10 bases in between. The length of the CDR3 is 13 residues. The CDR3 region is CASSIRGYSPLHF. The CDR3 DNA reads TGTGCCAGCAGTATCAGGGGTTATTCACCCCTCCACTTT.

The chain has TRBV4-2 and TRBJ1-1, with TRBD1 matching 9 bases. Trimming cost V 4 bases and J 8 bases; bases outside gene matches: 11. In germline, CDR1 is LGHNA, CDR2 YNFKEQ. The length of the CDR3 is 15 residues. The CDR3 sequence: CASSPRTGATGEAFF. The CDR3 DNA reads TGTGCCAGCAGCCCGCGGACAGGGGCAACGGGAGAAGCTTTCTTT.

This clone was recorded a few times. The CDR3 is CASSLQGAVNQPQHF. CDR3 bases: TGCGCCAGCAGCTTACAGGGGGCGGTCAATCAGCCCCAGCATTTT. V usage is TRBV5-1 and J usage is TRBJ1-5; 9 bases line up with TRBD1. CDR3 length: 15 residues. Trimming cost V 2 bases and J 3 bases; bases outside gene matches: 3. Germline CDR1 is SGHRS and CDR2 is YFSETQ.

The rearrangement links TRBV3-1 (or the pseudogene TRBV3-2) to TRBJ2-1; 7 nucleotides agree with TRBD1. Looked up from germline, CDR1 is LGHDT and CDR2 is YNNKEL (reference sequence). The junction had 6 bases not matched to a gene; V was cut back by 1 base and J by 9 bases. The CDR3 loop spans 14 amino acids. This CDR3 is CASSQGQGSGEQFF. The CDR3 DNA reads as TGTGCCAGCAGCCAAGGACAGGGCTCTGGTGAGCAGTTCTTC.

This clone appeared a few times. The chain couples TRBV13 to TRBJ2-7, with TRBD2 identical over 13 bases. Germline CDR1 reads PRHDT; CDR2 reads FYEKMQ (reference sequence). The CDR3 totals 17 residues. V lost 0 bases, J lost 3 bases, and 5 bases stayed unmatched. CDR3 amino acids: CASSLGGTSGNIYEQYF. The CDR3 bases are TGTGCCAGCAGCTTAGGCGGGACTAGCGGGAATATCTACGAGCAGTACTTC.

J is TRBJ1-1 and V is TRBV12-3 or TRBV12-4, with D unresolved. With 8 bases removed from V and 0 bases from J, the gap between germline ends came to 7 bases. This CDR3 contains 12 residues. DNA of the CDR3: TGTGCCAGCTCACTCATGAACACTGAAGCTTTCTTT. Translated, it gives CASSLMNTEAFF.

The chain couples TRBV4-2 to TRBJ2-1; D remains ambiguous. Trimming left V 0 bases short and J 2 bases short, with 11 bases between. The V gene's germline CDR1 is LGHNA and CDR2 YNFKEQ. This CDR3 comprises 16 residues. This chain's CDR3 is CASSQESVSAYNEQFF. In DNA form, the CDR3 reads TGTGCCAGCAGCCAAGAATCCGTCAGTGCCTACAATGAGCAGTTCTTC.

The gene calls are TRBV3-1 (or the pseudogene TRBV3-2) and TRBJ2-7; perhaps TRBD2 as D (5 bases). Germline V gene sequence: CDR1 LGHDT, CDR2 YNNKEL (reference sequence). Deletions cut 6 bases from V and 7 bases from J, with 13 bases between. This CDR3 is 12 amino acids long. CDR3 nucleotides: TGTGCCAGCAGTCAGCCGGGGTGGGAGCAGTACTTC. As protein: CASSQPGWEQYF.

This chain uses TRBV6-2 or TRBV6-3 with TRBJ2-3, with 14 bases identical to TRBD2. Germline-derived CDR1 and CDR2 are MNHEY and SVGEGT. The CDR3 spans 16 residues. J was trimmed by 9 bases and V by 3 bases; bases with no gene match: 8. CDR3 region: CASSYPGLAGGRTQYF. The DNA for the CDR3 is TGTGCCAGCAGTTATCCTGGACTAGCGGGGGGACGAACGCAGTATTTT.

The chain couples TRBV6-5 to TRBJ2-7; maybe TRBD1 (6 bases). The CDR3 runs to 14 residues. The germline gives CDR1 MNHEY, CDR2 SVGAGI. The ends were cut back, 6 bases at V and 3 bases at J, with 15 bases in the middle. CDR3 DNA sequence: TGTGCCAGCAGCCGAGGACAGAGATTCTACGAGCAGTACTTC. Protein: CASSRGQRFYEQYF.

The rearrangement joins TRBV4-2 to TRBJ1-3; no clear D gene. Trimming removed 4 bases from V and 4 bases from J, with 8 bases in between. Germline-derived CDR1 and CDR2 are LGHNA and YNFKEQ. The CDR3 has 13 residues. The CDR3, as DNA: TGTGCCAGCAGCCCCCCCGCGGGAAACACCATATATTTT. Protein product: CASSPPAGNTIYF.

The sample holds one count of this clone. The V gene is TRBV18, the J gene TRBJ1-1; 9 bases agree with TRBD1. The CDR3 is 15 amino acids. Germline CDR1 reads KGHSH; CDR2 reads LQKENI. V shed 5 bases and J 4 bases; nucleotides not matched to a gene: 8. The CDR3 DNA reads TGTGCCAGCTCAAATAGGGACAGGGAGGTCACTGAAGCTTTCTTT. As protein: CASSNRDREVTEAFF.

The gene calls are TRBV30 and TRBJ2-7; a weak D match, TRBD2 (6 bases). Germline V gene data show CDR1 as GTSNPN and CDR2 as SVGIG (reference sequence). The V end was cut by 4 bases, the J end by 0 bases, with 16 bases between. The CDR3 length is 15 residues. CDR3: CAWIGRGGLSYEQYF. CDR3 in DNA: TGTGCCTGGATAGGGCGGGGAGGCCTCTCCTACGAGCAGTACTTC.

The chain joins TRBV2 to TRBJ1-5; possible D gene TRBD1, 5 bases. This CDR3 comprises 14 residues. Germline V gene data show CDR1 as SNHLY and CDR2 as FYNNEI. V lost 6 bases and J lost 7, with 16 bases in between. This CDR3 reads CASSDNKGPQPQHF. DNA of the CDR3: TGTGCCAGCAGCGATAACAAGGGGCCACAGCCCCAGCATTTT.

CDR3 coding DNA: TGTGCCAGCAGCCAAATAGAGGGTTACCGGAATGAAAAACTGTTTTTT. Encoded protein: CASSQIEGYRNEKLFF. This rearrangement joins TRBV14 to TRBJ1-4; D ambiguous. Trimming took off 2 bases at V and 5 bases at J, with 15 bases between the two ends. The CDR3 sequence is 16 residues long. Germline V gene lookup returns CDR1 SGHDN and CDR2 FVKESK.

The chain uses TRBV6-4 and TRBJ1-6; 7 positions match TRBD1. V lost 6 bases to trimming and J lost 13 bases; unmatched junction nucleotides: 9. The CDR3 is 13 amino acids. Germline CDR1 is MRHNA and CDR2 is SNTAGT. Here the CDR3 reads CASRQGPAMPLHF. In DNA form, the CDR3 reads TGTGCCAGCAGACAGGGGCCCGCAATGCCCCTCCACTTT.

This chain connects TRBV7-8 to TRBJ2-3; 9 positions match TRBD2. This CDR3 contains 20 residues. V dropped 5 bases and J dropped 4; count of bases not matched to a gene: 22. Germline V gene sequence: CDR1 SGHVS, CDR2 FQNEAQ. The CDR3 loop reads CASSPRSLHAGTSRADTQYF. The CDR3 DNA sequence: TGTGCCAGCAGCCCTCGATCCCTGCATGCCGGGACTAGCAGGGCAGATACGCAGTATTTT.

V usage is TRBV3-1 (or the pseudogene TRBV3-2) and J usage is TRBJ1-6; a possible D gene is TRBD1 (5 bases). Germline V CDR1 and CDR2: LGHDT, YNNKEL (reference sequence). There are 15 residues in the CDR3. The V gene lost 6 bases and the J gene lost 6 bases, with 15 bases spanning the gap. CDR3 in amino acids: CASRDKRGGNSPLHF. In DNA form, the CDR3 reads TGTGCCAGCAGGGACAAGAGGGGAGGTAATTCACCCCTCCACTTT.

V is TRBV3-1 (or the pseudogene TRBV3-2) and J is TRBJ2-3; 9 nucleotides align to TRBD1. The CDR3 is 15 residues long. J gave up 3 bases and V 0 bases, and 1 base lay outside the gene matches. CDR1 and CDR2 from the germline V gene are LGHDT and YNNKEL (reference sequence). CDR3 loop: CASSQEGQGTDTQYF. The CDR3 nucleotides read TGTGCCAGCAGCCAAGAGGGACAGGGAACAGATACGCAGTATTTT.

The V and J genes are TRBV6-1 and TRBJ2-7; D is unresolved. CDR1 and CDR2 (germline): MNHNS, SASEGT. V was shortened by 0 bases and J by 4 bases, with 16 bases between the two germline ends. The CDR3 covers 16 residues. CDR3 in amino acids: CASSEALKWQNYEQYF. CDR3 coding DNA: TGTGCCAGCAGTGAAGCGCTGAAGTGGCAGAATTACGAGCAGTACTTC.

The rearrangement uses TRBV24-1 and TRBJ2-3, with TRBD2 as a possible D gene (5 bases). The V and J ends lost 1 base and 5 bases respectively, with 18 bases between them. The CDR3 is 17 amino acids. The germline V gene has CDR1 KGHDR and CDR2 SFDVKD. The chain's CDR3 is CATSDFGNTRVVDTQYF. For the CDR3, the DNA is TGTGCCACCAGTGATTTCGGGAATACCAGAGTAGTAGATACGCAGTATTTT.

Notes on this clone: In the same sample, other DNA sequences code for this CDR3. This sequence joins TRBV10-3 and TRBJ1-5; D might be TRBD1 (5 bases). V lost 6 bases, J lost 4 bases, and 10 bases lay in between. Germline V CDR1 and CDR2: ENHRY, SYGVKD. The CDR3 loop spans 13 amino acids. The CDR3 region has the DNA TGTGCCATCAGAGGGCAGGGAAATCAGCCCCAGCATTTT. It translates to CAIRGQGNQPQHF.

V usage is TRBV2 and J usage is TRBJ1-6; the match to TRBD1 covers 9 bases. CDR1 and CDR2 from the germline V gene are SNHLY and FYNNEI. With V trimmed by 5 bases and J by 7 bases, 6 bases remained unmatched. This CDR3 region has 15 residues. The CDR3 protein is CASSPSGQGNSPLHF. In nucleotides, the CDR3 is TGTGCCAGCAGTCCTTCCGGACAGGGGAATTCACCCCTCCACTTT.

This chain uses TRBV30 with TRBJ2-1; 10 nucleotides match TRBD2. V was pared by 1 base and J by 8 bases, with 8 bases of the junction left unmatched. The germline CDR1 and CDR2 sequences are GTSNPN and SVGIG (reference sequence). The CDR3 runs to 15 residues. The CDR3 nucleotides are TGTGCCTGGAGTGGGAGCGGGAGGGCCTTTGATGAGCAGTTCTTC. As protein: CAWSGSGRAFDEQFF.

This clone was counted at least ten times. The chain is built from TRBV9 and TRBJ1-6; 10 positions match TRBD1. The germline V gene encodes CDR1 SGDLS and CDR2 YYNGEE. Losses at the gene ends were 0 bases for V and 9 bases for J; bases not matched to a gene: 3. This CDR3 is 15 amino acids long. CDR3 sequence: CASSVGTGGSSPLHF. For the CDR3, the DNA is TGTGCCAGCAGCGTAGGGACAGGGGGTTCTTCACCCCTCCACTTT.